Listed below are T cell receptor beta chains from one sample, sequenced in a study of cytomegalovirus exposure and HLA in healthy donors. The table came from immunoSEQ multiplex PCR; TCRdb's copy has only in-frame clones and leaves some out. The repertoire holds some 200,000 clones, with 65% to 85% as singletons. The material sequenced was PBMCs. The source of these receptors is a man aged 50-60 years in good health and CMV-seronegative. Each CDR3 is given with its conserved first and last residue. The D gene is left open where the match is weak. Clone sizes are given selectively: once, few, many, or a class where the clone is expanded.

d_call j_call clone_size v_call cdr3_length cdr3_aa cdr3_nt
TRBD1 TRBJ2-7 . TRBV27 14 CASSFMPGGYEQYF TGTGCCAGCAGTTTTATGCCAGGGGGATACGAGCAGTACTTC
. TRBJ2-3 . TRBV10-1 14 CASSGTVRTDTQYF TGCGCCAGCAGTGGGACAGTTCGCACAGATACGCAGTATTTT
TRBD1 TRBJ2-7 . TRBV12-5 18 CASGLSANTGGYTYEQYF TGTGCTAGTGGTTTGTCTGCGAACACAGGGGGTTATACCTACGAGCAGTACTTC
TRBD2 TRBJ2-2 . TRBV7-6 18 CASSLQTPGLAVAGELFF TGTGCCAGCAGCTTACAGACTCCGGGACTAGCGGTTGCCGGGGAGCTGTTTTTT
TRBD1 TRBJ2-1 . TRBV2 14 CAGEMTGFSNEQFF TGTGCCGGGGAGATGACAGGGTTTTCGAATGAGCAGTTCTTC
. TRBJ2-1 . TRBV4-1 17 CASSQAPEGGDYNEQFF TGCGCCAGCAGCCAAGCCCCAGAGGGGGGGGATTACAATGAGCAGTTCTTC
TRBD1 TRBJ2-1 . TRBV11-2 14 CASSYLRQGHEQFF TGTGCCAGCAGTTATTTAAGACAGGGCCATGAGCAGTTCTTC
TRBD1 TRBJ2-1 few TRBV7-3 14 CASSTGQGYNEQFF TGTGCCAGTTCGACGGGACAGGGTTATAATGAGCAGTTCTTC
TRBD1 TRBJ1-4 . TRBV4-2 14 CASSPSVTGDKLFF TGTGCCAGCAGCCCTTCCGTGACAGGGGATAAACTGTTTTTT
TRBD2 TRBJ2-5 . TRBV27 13 CASRASGGETQYF TGTGCCAGCAGAGCCTCGGGGGGGGAGACCCAGTACTTC
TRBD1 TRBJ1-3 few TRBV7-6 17 CASSLAIGQGPGNTIYF TGTGCCAGCAGCTTAGCCATAGGACAGGGCCCTGGAAACACCATATATTTT
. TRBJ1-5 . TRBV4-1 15 CASSQDAGGNQPQHF TGCGCCAGCAGCCAAGATGCAGGGGGCAATCAGCCCCAGCATTTT
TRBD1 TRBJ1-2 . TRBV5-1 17 CASSGRTGKDIGYGYTF TGCGCCAGCAGCGGAAGGACAGGGAAGGATATTGGGTATGGCTACACCTTC
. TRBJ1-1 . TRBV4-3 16 CASSQVVGGGGVEAFF TGCGCCAGCAGCCAAGTAGTCGGTGGCGGGGGTGTAGAAGCTTTCTTT
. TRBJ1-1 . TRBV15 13 CATSRSGNTEAFF TGTGCCACCAGCAGATCAGGGAACACTGAAGCTTTCTTT
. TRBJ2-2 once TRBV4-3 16 CASSQGRSLRTGELFF TGCGCCAGCAGCCAAGGGAGGTCCCTGAGGACCGGGGAGCTGTTTTTT
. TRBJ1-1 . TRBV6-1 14 CASSVSGTRTEAFF TGTGCCAGCAGTGTTTCAGGGACAAGGACTGAAGCTTTCTTT
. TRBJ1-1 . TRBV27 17 CASSFRAAWLANTEAFF TGTGCCAGCAGTTTCCGCGCAGCGTGGCTGGCGAACACTGAAGCTTTCTTT
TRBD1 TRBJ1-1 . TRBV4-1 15 CASKEGRGAVTEAFF TGCGCCAGCAAAGAGGGCAGGGGGGCAGTCACTGAAGCTTTCTTT
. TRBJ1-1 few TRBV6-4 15 CASSEVLEGGTEAFF TGTGCCAGCAGTGAAGTCCTGGAGGGCGGCACTGAAGCTTTCTTT
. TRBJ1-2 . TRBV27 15 CASSLSSDRIKGYTF TGTGCCAGCAGTTTATCGAGCGACAGGATAAAAGGCTACACCTTC
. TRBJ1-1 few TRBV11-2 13 CASSFNRVTEAFF TGTGCCAGCAGCTTTAACAGGGTGACTGAAGCTTTCTTT
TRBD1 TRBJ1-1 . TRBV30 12 CAWITGDTEAFF TGTGCCTGGATTACAGGGGACACTGAAGCTTTCTTT
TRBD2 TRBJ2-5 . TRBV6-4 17 CASSKLGHGREGETQYF TGTGCCAGCAGTAAGCTGGGCCACGGACGGGAGGGGGAGACCCAGTACTTC
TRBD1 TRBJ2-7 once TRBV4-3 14 CASSQSTGGYEQYF TGCGCCAGCAGCCAATCTACAGGGGGATACGAGCAGTACTTC
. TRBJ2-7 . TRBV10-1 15 CASSESTEVSYEQYF TGCGCCAGCAGTGAGTCGACTGAGGTGAGCTACGAGCAGTACTTC
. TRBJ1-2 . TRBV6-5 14 CASSTGMDSYGYTF TGTGCCAGCAGTACCGGCATGGACAGCTATGGCTACACCTTC
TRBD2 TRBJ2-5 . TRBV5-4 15 CASSLSRAGGETQYF TGTGCCAGCAGCTTGTCCCGAGCGGGGGGAGAGACCCAGTACTTC
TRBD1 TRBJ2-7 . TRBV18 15 CASSPRKQGNREQYF TGTGCCAGCTCACCACGAAAACAGGGGAATAGAGAGCAGTACTTC
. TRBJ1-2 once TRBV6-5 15 CASSRQAQTHYGYTF TGTGCCAGCAGCCGTCAGGCCCAGACACACTATGGCTACACCTTC
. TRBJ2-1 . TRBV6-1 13 CASSRSSYNEQFF TGTGCCAGCAGTAGGAGCTCCTACAATGAGCAGTTCTTC
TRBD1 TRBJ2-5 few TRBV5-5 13 CASRLWTGETQYF TGTGCCAGTAGGTTGTGGACAGGGGAGACCCAGTACTTC
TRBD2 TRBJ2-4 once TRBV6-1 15 CASNGAGGSWNIQYF TGTGCCAGCAACGGGGCGGGGGGGTCCTGGAACATTCAGTACTTC
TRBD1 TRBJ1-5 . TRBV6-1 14 CASSGGQGRQPQHF TGTGCCAGCAGTGGCGGACAGGGCAGACAGCCCCAGCATTTT
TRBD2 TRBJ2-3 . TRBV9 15 CASSATSGGWDTQYF TGTGCCAGCAGCGCTACTAGCGGGGGGTGGGATACGCAGTATTTT
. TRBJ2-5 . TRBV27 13 CASSPYYQETQYF TGTGCCAGCAGTCCGTATTACCAAGAGACCCAGTACTTC
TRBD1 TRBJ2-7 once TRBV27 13 CASSLGQGLQQYF TGTGCCAGCAGTTTGGGACAGGGGCTTCAGCAGTACTTC
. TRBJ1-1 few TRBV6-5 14 CASRDLQGNGEAFF TGTGCCAGCAGAGACCTACAGGGAAACGGCGAAGCTTTCTTT
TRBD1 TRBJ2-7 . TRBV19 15 CASSISRDRSYEQYF TGTGCCAGTAGTATAAGTCGGGACAGGAGTTACGAGCAGTACTTC
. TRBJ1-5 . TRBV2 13 CASSALPGQPQHF TGTGCCAGCAGTGCGCTCCCCGGGCAGCCCCAGCATTTT
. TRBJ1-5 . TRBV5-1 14 CASSLEGGNQPQHF TGCGCCAGCAGCTTGGAGGGAGGCAATCAGCCCCAGCATTTT
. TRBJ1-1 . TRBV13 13 CASSSTENTEAFF TGTGCCAGCAGCTCGACTGAGAACACTGAAGCTTTCTTT